The 6 T cell receptor beta chains in this list originate from one sample, sequenced in a study of glioma-infiltrating T cells after dendritic cell vaccination. Method: immunoSEQ multiplex PCR; TCRdb's copy keeps in-frame clones and lacks some. The table shows tens of thousands of clones, with 65% to 90% occurring only once. Sequencing used blood, obtained before dendritic cell vaccination. The receptors shown here come from a human donor with glioblastoma.

The chain is built from TRBV7-9 and TRBJ2-7, with D perhaps matching TRBD1 (6 bases). Germline lookup yields CDR1 SEHNR and CDR2 FQNEAQ (reference sequence). The CDR3 has 15 amino acids. V lost 4 bases, J lost 3 bases, and 16 bases lay in between. The CDR3 bases are TGTGCCAGCAGCTCACCTGGACAGAAGGACTACGAGCAGTACTTC. It specifies CASSSPGQKDYEQYF.

The chain links TRBV6-5 to TRBJ1-1, with 8 bases matching TRBD1. V lost 7 bases and J lost 6; bases outside the gene matches: 13. The CDR3 loop spans 15 amino acids. Germline V lookup: CDR1 MNHEY, CDR2 SVGAGI. The CDR3 sequence is CASNALRTGGAEAFF. CDR3 nucleotide sequence: TGTGCCAGCAACGCCCTTAGAACAGGGGGAGCTGAAGCTTTCTTT.

The genes are TRBV29-1 and TRBJ2-7, with 10 bases identical to TRBD1. The germline gives CDR1 SQVTM, CDR2 ANQGSEA. CDR3 length: 12 residues. V trimming: 4 bases; J trimming: 6 bases; junction bases outside the gene matches: 3. The CDR3, as DNA: TGCAGCGTTGCCGGACAGGGGGGCGAGCAGTACTTC. Translation gives CSVAGQGGEQYF.

The V call is TRBV10-3, the J call TRBJ2-3; D possibly corresponds to TRBD2 (6 bases). Trimming left V 10 bases short and J 3 bases short, with 20 bases between. This CDR3 contains 15 residues. Germline V gene data show CDR1 as ENHRY and CDR2 as SYGVKD. The CDR3 region is CATRSTGEKTDTQYF. The CDR3 DNA reads TGTGCCACGCGATCCACGGGGGAGAAAACAGATACGCAGTATTTT.

This clone was counted only a few times. V is TRBV7-2 and J is TRBJ1-1, with D hard to call. Looked up from germline, CDR1 is SGHTA and CDR2 is FQGNSA. The V end lost 5 bases, the J end lost 0 bases, and 7 bases lay between the germline ends. The CDR3 spans 13 residues. This CDR3 reads CASSTRLNTEAFF. CDR3 in DNA: TGTGCCAGCAGCACCAGATTGAACACTGAAGCTTTCTTT.

In this sample, this clone turned up once. This chain's CDR3 is CASSYLRRSQETQYF. The DNA of the CDR3 is TGTGCCAGCAGTTACTTGCGGAGAAGCCAAGAGACCCAGTACTTC. The rearrangement joins TRBV6-6 to TRBJ2-5, with D uncertain. The length of the CDR3 is 15 residues. Germline V gene sequence: CDR1 MNHNY, CDR2 SVGAGI (reference sequence). Deletions cut 1 base from V and 1 base from J, with 10 bases between.